What follows describes a single T cell receptor (beta chain). Profiling relied on immunoSEQ multiplex PCR, and the TCRdb table lists in-frame clones only, not all of them. The sample consists of 550,000 to 850,000 clones, approximately 79% of them appearing once. The sample belongs to a study of shared clonotypes between healthy human individuals. V trimming: 4 bases; J trimming: 1 base; junction bases outside the gene matches: 5. The length of the CDR3 is 15 residues. CDR1 is SGHRS, CDR2 YFSETQ, per germline. This chain connects TRBV5-1 to TRBJ2-1; 7 bases are a match to TRBD2. The sequencing sample was made of memory CD4+ T cells sorted from blood. Subset indicated: CD45RA-negative fraction. The TCR was taken from a woman in her thirties in good health. The CDR3 loop reads CASSAGTTSYNEQFF. CDR3 DNA: TGCGCCAGCAGCGCCGGGACTACATCCTACAATGAGCAGTTCTTC.